Listed below are T cell receptor beta chains from one sample, sequenced in a study of CD8+ T cells in alopecia areata. Clones were read by immunoSEQ multiplex PCR, and TCRdb kept only the in-frame ones, dropping some. The sample yields approximately 100,000 clones, approximately 63% seen once. The source was CD8+ T cells sorted from blood, collected around week 55, from a patient treated with tofacitinib. The receptor source for this set is a human donor with alopecia areata. Both conserved end residues are part of each CDR3. The D gene is left open where the match is weak. Size values are once, few and many counts, or a class for expanded clones, and some rows have none.

clone_size	v_call	j_call	d_call	cdr3_aa	cdr3_nt
.	TRBV7-6	TRBJ2-5	.	CASSLLASGQETQYF	TGTGCCAGCAGCTTATTGGCTAGTGGCCAAGAGACCCAGTACTTC
.	TRBV27	TRBJ2-2	.	CASSLRQRDGELFF	TGTGCCAGCAGTTTGCGTCAACGGGACGGGGAGCTGTTTTTT
.	TRBV25-1	TRBJ2-2	.	CASSDRGELFF	TGTGCCAGCAGTGACCGCGGGGAGCTGTTTTTT
.	TRBV29-1	TRBJ2-6	.	CSVRDGYSGANVLTF	TGCAGCGTACGGGACGGATACTCTGGGGCCAACGTCCTGACTTTC
.	TRBV5-6	TRBJ1-2	TRBD1	CASSLVSGGHYGYTF	TGTGCCAGCAGCTTGGTGTCAGGGGGGCACTATGGCTACACCTTC
.	TRBV29-1	TRBJ2-7	.	CSVELFGGGRYEQYF	TGCAGCGTTGAATTATTTGGCGGGGGCCGCTACGAGCAGTACTTC
.	TRBV20-1	TRBJ1-4	.	CSASGQRKLFF	TGCAGTGCTAGTGGGCAGAGGAAACTGTTTTTT
.	TRBV9	TRBJ1-2	TRBD1	CASRDRVIGYTF	TGTGCCAGCAGAGACAGGGTAATAGGCTACACCTTC
.	TRBV6-6	TRBJ1-5	TRBD1	CASSYYQGGNQPQHF	TGTGCCAGCAGTTACTATCAGGGGGGAAATCAGCCCCAGCATTTT
.	TRBV7-7	TRBJ2-1	.	CASSLRLESEQFF	TGTGCTAGCAGCTTAAGACTAGAGAGTGAGCAGTTCTTC
few	TRBV5-4	TRBJ1-2	.	CASSLTGQGHGYTF	TGTGCCAGCAGCTTGACTGGGCAGGGACATGGCTACACCTTC
.	TRBV27	TRBJ2-6	.	CASSPRGASSGANVLTF	TGTGCCAGCAGTCCCCGGGGGGCGAGCTCTGGGGCCAACGTCCTGACTTTC
.	TRBV30	TRBJ2-7	.	CAWSVTRYEQYF	TGTGCCTGGAGTGTTACCAGGTACGAGCAGTACTTC
.	TRBV6-5	TRBJ2-5	.	CATNLTPENQYF	TGTGCCACGAATTTGACACCCGAGAACCAGTACTTC
.	TRBV7-6	TRBJ2-7	.	CASSFGRDRYEQYF	TGTGCCAGCAGCTTCGGCAGGGACCGCTACGAGCAGTACTTC
.	TRBV30	TRBJ2-6	TRBD1	CAWYRGAGANVLTF	TGTGCCTGGTACAGGGGAGCTGGGGCCAACGTCCTGACTTTC
.	TRBV19	TRBJ1-6	.	CASKQGNSPLHF	TGTGCCAGTAAACAGGGTAATTCACCCCTCCACTTT
.	TRBV11-2	TRBJ2-7	TRBD1	CASSTGTGLIEQYF	TGTGCCAGCAGCACGGGGACAGGCCTCATCGAGCAGTACTTC
.	TRBV7-6	TRBJ1-5	.	CASSLGSREPQHF	TGTGCCAGCAGCTTAGGTTCCAGGGAGCCCCAGCATTTT
.	TRBV5-6	TRBJ2-7	TRBD2	CASSLAVYSGASYEQYF	TGTGCCAGCAGCTTGGCCGTTTATAGCGGGGCATCCTACGAGCAGTACTTC
.	TRBV7-2	TRBJ2-7	.	CASSLRGGEQYF	TGTGCCAGCAGCTTAAGGGGGGGCGAGCAGTACTTC
.	TRBV5-4	TRBJ2-3	.	CASSLEPPLDTDTQYF	TGTGCCAGCAGCTTGGAGCCGCCACTAGACACAGATACGCAGTATTTT
few	TRBV4-1	TRBJ2-3	.	CASSHPDTQYF	TGCGCCAGCAGCCACCCGGATACGCAGTATTTT
.	TRBV7-2	TRBJ2-7	TRBD1	CASSSPGQGVSTQYF	TGTGCCAGCAGCTCACCGGGACAGGGAGTTTCGACGCAGTACTTC
.	TRBV29-1	TRBJ2-7	.	CSVSRPGHSIEQQYF	TGCAGCGTTAGCAGGCCGGGACATAGTATAGAACAGCAGTACTTC
.	TRBV7-9	TRBJ2-1	.	CASSLGNYNEQFF	TGTGCCAGCAGCTTAGGTAACTACAATGAGCAGTTCTTC
few	TRBV30	TRBJ1-5	.	CAWRSRGNQPQHF	TGTGCCTGGAGATCTCGGGGCAATCAGCCCCAGCATTTT
.	TRBV12-5	TRBJ2-1	TRBD2	CASGSYGTSRNNEQFF	TGTGCTAGTGGTTCCTACGGGACTAGTCGGAACAATGAGCAGTTCTTC
.	TRBV27	TRBJ2-6	TRBD1	CASSDRDRGLTGANVLTF	TGTGCCAGCAGTGACCGGGACAGGGGGCTGACTGGGGCCAACGTCCTGACTTTC
few	TRBV29-1	TRBJ1-2	.	CSVLWDNSERYTF	TGCAGCGTCCTATGGGACAATTCCGAGCGCTACACCTTC
.	TRBV11-3	TRBJ1-2	TRBD1	CASSLGQGVYGYTF	TGTGCCAGCAGCTTAGGACAGGGGGTCTATGGCTACACCTTC
.	TRBV6-5	TRBJ1-4	TRBD1	CASGQGEGEKLFF	TGTGCCAGTGGACAGGGGGAAGGTGAAAAACTGTTTTTT
.	TRBV30	TRBJ2-2	.	CAWRGANTGELFF	TGTGCCTGGAGGGGAGCGAACACCGGGGAGCTGTTTTTT
.	TRBV5-1	TRBJ2-1	TRBD1	CASTGTGAYNEQFF	TGCGCCAGCACCGGGACAGGGGCCTACAATGAGCAGTTCTTC
.	TRBV27	TRBJ2-7	.	CASRENGGVFYEQYF	TGTGCCAGCAGAGAAAACGGAGGGGTTTTCTACGAGCAGTACTTC
.	TRBV7-9	TRBJ1-1	.	CASSTYRTGTEAFF	TGTGCCAGCAGCACCTACAGAACGGGTACTGAAGCTTTCTTT
.	TRBV5-1	TRBJ2-5	.	CASSPENTPPGETQYF	TGCGCCAGCAGTCCCGAGAACACTCCCCCCGGCGAGACCCAGTACTTC
.	TRBV29-1	TRBJ1-2	TRBD1	CSVEGGQASF	TGCAGCGTTGAGGGAGGACAGGCCAGCTTC
.	TRBV29-1	TRBJ2-7	.	CSVEGRTNTQYF	TGCAGCGTTGAAGGACGGACAAACACGCAGTACTTC
many	TRBV11-2	TRBJ2-5	.	CASRGRGEETQYF	TGTGCCAGCAGGGGCAGGGGGGAAGAGACCCAGTACTTC
.	TRBV13	TRBJ1-6	.	CASSSGEGPGGSYNSPLHF	TGTGCCAGCAGCTCCGGGGAGGGCCCCGGGGGCTCCTATAATTCACCCCTCCACTTT
few	TRBV29-1	TRBJ1-2	.	CSVGEKGLYGGYTF	TGCAGCGTTGGGGAAAAAGGATTGTATGGAGGCTACACCTTC
.	TRBV20-1	TRBJ1-2	.	CSAPGLGGYTF	TGCAGTGCTCCTGGGCTTGGAGGCTACACCTTC